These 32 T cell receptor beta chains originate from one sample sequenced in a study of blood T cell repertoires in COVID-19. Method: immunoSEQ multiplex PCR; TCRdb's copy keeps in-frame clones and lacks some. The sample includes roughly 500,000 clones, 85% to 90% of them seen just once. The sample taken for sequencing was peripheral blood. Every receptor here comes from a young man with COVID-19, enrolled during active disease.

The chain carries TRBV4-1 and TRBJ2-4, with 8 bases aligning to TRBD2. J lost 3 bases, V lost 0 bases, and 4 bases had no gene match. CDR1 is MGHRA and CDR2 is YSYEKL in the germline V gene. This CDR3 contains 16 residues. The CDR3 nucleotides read TGCGCCAGCAGCCAAGAAAGGCGGGGGGTCAAAAACATTCAGTACTTC. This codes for CASSQERRGVKNIQYF.

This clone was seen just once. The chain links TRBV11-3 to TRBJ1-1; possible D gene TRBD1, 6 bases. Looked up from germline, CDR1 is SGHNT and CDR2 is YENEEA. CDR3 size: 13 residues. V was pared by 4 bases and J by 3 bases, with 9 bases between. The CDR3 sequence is CASSWGRDTEAFF. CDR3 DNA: TGTGCCAGCAGCTGGGGGCGAGACACTGAAGCTTTCTTT.

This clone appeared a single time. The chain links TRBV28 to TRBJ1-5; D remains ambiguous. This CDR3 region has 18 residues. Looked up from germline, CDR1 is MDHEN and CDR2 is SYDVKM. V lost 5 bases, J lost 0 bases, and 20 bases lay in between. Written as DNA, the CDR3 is TGTGCCAGCAGTCCACCTTGGCTAGCAATAATTAGCAATCAGCCCCAGCATTTT. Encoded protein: CASSPPWLAIISNQPQHF.

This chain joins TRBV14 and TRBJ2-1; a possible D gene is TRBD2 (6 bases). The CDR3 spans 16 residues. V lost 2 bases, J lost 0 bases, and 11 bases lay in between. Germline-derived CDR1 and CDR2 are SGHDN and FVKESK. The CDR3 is CASSQIGTYSYNEQFF. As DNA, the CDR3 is TGTGCCAGCAGCCAAATCGGGACTTACTCCTACAATGAGCAGTTCTTC.

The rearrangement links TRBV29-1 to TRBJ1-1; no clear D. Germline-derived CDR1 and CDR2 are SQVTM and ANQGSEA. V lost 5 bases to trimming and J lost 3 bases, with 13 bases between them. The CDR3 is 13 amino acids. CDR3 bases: TGCAGCGTTCTGGGAGGGCGGGACACTGAAGCTTTCTTT. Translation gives CSVLGGRDTEAFF.

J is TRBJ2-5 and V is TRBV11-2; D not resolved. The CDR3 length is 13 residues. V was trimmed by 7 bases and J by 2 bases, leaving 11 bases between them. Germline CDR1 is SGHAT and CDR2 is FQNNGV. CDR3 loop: CASTYSGQETQYF. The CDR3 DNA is TGTGCCAGCACCTATTCAGGACAAGAGACCCAGTACTTC.

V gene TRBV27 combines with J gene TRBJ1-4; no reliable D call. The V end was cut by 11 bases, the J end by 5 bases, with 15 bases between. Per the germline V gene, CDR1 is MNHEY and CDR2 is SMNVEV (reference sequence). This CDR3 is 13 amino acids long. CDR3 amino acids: CAGGAHANEKLFF. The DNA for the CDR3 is TGTGCCGGAGGCGCACACGCCAATGAAAAACTGTTTTTT. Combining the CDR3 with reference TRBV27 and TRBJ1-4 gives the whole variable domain EAQVTQNPRYLITVTGKKLTVTCSQNMNHEYMSWYRQDPGLGLRQIYYSMNVEVTDKGDVPEGYKVSRKEKRNFPLILESPSPNQTSLYFCAGGAHANEKLFFGSGTQLSVL.

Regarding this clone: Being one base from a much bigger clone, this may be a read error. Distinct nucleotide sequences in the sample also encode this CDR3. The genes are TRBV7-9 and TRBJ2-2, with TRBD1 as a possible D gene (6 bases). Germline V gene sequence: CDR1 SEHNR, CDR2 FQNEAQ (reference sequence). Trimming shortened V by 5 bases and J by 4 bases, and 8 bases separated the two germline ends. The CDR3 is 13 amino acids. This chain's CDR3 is CASSLQGTGELFF. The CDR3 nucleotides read TGTGCCAGCAGCCTACAGGGCACCGGGGAGCTGTTTTTT. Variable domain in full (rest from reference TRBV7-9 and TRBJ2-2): DTGVSQNPRHKITKRGQNVTFRCDPISEHNRLYWYRQTLGQGPEFLTYFQNEAQLEKSRLLSDRFSAERPKGSFSTLEIQRTEQGDSAMYLCASSLQGTGELFFGEGSRLTVL.

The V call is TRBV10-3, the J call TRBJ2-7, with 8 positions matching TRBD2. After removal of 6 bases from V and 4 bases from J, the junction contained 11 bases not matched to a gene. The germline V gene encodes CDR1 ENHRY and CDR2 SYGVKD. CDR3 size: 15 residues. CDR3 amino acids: CAISPELAGLYEQYF. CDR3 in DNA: TGTGCCATCAGCCCCGAGTTAGCGGGGTTGTACGAGCAGTACTTC.

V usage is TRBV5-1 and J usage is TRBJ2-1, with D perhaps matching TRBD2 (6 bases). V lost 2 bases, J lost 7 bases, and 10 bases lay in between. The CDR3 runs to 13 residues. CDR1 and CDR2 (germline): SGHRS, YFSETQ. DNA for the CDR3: TGCGCCAGCAGCTTAACTAGCCCAAATGAGCAGTTCTTC. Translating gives CASSLTSPNEQFF. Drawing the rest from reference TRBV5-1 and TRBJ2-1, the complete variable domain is KAGVTQTPRYLIKTRGQQVTLSCSPISGHRSVSWYQQTPGQGLQFLFEYFSETQRNKGNFPGRFSGRQFSNSRSEMNVSTLELGDSALYLCASSLTSPNEQFFGPGTRLTVL.

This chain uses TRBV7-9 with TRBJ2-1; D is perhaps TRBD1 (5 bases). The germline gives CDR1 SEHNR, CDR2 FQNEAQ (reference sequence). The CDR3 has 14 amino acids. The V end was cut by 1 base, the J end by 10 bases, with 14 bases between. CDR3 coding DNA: TGTGCCAGCAGCTTAGGTCAGGGCTCCGGGGAGCAGTTCTTC. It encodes CASSLGQGSGEQFF.

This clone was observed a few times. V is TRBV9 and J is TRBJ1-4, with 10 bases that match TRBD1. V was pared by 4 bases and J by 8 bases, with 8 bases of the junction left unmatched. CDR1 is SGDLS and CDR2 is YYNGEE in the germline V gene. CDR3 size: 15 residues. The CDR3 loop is CASSTSGTGEEKLFF. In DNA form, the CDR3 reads TGTGCCAGCAGCACATCCGGGACAGGGGAGGAAAAACTGTTTTTT.

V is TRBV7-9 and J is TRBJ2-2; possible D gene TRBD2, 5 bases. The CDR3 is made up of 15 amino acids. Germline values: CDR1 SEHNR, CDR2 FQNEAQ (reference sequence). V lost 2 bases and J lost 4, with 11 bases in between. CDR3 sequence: CASSLTGVLTGELFF. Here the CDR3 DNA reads TGTGCCAGCAGCTTAACCGGGGTACTCACCGGGGAGCTGTTTTTT.

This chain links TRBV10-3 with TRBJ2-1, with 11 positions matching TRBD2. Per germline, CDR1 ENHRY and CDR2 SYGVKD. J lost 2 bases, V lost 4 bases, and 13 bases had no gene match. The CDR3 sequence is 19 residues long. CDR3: CAISGGSGGDFSPYNEQFF. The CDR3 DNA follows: TGTGCCATCAGTGGGGGTAGCGGGGGGGACTTCTCTCCCTACAATGAGCAGTTCTTC.

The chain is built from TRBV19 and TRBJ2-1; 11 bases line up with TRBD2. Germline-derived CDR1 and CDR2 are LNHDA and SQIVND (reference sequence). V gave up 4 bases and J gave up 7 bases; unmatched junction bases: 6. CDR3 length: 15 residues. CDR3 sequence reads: CASSSIAGGRNEQFF. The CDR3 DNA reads TGTGCCAGTAGTAGCATAGCGGGGGGGCGGAATGAGCAGTTCTTC.

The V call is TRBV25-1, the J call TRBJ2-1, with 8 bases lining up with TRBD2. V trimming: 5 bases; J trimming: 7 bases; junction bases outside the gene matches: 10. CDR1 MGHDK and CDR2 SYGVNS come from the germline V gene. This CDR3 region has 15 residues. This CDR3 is CASSPRAGGYNEQFF. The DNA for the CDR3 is TGTGCCAGCAGTCCACGGGCGGGAGGTTATAATGAGCAGTTCTTC.

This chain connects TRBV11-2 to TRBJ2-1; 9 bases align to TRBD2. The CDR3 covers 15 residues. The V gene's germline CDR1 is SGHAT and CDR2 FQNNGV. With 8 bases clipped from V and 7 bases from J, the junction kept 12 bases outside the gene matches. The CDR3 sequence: CASQGGSGSGNEQFF. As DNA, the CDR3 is TGTGCCAGCCAGGGGGGTAGCGGGAGTGGAAATGAGCAGTTCTTC. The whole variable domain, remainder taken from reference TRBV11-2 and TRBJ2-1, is EAGVAQSPRYKIIEKRQSVAFWCNPISGHATLYWYQQILGQGPKLLIQFQNNGVVDDSQLPKDRFSAERLKGVDSTLKIQPAKLEDSAVYLCASQGGSGSGNEQFFGPGTRLTVL.

The CDR3 loop reads CASSLRFRDRGRDEQFF. The CDR3 nucleotides are TGTGCCAGCAGCCTTAGATTCCGGGACAGGGGGCGGGATGAGCAGTTCTTC. The rearrangement uses TRBV3-1 (or the pseudogene TRBV3-2) and TRBJ2-1; TRBD1 aligns across 12 bases. This CDR3 is built from 17 residues. V lost 4 bases and J lost 8; bases outside the gene matches: 12. Germline CDR1 is LGHDT and CDR2 is YNNKEL (reference sequence).

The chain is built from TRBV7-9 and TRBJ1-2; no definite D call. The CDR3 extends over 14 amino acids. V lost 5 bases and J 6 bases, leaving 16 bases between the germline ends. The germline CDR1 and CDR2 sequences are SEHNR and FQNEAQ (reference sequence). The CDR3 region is CASSPTLGADGYTF. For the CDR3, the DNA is TGTGCCAGCAGCCCAACGTTAGGAGCTGATGGCTACACCTTC.

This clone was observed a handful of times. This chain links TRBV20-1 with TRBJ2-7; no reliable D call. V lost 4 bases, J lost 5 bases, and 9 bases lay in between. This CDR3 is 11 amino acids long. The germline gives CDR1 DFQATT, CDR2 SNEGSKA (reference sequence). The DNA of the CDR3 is TGCAGTGCTACGGGTCGTAACGAGCAGTACTTC. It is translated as CSATGRNEQYF.

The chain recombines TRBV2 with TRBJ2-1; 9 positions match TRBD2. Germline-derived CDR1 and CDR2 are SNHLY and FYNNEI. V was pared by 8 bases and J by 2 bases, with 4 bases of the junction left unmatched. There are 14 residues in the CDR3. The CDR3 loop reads CASRRLAAYNEQFF. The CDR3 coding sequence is TGTGCCAGCCGACGACTAGCGGCCTACAATGAGCAGTTCTTC.

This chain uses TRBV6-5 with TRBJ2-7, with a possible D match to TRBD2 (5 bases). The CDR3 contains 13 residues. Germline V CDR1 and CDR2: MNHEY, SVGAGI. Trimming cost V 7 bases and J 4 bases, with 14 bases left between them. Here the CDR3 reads CASTRGDWYEQYF. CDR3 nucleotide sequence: TGTGCCAGCACCCGGGGAGATTGGTACGAGCAGTACTTC.

In DNA form, the CDR3 reads TGTGCCAGCAGTGAAGCGCGGGCTAGCCGGCAGTACTTC. It specifies CASSEARASRQYF. The chain combines TRBV6-1 with TRBJ2-7, with D possibly being TRBD2 (5 bases). Germline CDR1 is MNHNS and CDR2 is SASEGT. The CDR3 consists of 13 residues. V lost 0 bases and J 9 bases, leaving 12 bases between the germline ends.

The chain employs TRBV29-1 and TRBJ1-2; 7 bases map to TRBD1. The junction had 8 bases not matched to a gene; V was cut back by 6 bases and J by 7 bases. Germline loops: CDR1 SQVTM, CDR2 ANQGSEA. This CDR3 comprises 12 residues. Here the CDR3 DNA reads TGCAGCGTGATGACAGGGTTAGCTGGCTACACCTTC. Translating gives CSVMTGLAGYTF.

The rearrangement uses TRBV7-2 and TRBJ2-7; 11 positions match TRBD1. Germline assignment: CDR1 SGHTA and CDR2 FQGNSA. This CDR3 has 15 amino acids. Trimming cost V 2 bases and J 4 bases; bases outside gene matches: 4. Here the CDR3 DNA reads TGTGCCAGCAGCTTATTTGGGACAGGGGGATACGAGCAGTACTTC. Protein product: CASSLFGTGGYEQYF.

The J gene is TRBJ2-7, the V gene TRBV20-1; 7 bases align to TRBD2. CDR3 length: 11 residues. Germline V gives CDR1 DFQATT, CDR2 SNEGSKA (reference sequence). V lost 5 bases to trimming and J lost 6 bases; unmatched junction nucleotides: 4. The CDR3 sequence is CSAPSGIEQYF. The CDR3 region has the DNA TGCAGTGCTCCGAGCGGGATCGAGCAGTACTTC.

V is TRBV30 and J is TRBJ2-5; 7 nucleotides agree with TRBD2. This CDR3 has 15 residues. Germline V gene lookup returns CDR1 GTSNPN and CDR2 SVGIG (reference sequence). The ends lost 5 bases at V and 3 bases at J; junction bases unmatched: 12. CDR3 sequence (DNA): TGTGCCTGGGCCCCCGGGAGGCAGGGAGAAGAGACCCAGTACTTC. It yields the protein CAWAPGRQGEETQYF.

As DNA, the CDR3 is TGTGCTAGTGCCTTTACAGGGGTGGACGAGCAGTACTTC. It encodes CASAFTGVDEQYF. The chain employs TRBV12-5 and TRBJ2-7, with 7 bases aligning to TRBD1. CDR1 is LGHNT and CDR2 is FRNRAP in the germline V gene. Germline trimming cut 7 bases from V and 5 bases from J; bases unmatched to any gene: 8. The CDR3 loop spans 13 amino acids.

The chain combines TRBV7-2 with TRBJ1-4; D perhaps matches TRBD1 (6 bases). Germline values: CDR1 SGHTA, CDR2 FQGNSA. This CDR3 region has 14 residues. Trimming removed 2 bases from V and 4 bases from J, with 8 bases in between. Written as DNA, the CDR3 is TGTGCCAGCAGCTTACAGGGGATTAATGAAAAACTGTTTTTT. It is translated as CASSLQGINEKLFF.

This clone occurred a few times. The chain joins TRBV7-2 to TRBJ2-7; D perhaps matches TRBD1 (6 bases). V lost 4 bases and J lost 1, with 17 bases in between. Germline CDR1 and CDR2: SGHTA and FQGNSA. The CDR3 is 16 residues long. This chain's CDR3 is CASSSTDRTRSYEQYF. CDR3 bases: TGTGCCAGCAGCTCGACCGACAGGACGAGGTCCTACGAGCAGTACTTC.

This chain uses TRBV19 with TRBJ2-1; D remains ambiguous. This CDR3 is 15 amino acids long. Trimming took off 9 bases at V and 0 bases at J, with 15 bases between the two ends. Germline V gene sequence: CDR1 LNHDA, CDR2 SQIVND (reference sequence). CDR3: CASRLQLFSYNEQFF. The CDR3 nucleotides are TGTGCCAGCCGTCTCCAACTGTTCTCCTACAATGAGCAGTTCTTC.

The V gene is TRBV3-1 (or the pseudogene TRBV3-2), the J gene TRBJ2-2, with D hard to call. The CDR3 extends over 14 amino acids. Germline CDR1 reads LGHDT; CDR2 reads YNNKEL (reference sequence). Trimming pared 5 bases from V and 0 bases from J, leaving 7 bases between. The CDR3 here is CASSYTSNTGELFF. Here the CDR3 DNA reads TGTGCCAGCAGCTACACATCGAACACCGGGGAGCTGTTTTTT.